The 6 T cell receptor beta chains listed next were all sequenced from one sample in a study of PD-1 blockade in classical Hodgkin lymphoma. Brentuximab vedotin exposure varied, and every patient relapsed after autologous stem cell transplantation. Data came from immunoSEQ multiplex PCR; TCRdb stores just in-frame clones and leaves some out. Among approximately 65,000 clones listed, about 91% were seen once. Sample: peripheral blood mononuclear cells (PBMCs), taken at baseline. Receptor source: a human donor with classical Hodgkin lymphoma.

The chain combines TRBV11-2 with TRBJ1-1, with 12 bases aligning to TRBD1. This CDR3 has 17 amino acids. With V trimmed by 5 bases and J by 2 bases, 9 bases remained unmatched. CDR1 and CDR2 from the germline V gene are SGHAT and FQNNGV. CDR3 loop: CASSPLGQGAQNTEAFF. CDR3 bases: TGTGCCAGCAGCCCACTGGGACAGGGGGCGCAAAACACTGAAGCTTTCTTT.

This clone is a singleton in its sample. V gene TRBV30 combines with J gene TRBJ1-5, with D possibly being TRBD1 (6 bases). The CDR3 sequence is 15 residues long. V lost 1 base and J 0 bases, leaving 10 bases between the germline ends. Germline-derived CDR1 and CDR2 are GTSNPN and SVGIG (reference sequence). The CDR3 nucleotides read TGTGCCTGGAGTGGGGGACACAGTAGCAATCAGCCCCAGCATTTT. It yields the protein CAWSGGHSSNQPQHF.

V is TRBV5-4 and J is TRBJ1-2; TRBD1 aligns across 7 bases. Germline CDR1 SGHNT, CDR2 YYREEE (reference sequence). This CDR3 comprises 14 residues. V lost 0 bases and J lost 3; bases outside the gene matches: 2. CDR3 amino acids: CASSLVGQDYGYTF. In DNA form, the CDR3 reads TGTGCCAGCAGCTTGGTTGGACAGGACTATGGCTACACCTTC.

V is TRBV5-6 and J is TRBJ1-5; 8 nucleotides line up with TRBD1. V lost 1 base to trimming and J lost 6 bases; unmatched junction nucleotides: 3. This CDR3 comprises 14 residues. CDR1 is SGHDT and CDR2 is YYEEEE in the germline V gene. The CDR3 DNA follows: TGTGCCAGCAGCTTGCAGGGGGCCTTTCAGCCCCAGCATTTT. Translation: CASSLQGAFQPQHF.

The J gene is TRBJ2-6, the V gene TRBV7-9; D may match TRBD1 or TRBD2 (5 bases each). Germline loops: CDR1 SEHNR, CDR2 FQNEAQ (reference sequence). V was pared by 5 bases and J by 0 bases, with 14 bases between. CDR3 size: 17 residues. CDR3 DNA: TGTGCCAGCAGCCGACTGGGACGGCACTCTGGGGCCAACGTCCTGACTTTC. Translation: CASSRLGRHSGANVLTF.

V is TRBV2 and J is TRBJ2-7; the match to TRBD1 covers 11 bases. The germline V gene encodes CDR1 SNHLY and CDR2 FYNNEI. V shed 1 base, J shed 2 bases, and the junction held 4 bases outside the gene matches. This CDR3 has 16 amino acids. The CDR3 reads CASSEGWTGGPYEQYF. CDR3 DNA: TGTGCCAGCAGTGAAGGATGGACAGGGGGCCCCTACGAGCAGTACTTC.